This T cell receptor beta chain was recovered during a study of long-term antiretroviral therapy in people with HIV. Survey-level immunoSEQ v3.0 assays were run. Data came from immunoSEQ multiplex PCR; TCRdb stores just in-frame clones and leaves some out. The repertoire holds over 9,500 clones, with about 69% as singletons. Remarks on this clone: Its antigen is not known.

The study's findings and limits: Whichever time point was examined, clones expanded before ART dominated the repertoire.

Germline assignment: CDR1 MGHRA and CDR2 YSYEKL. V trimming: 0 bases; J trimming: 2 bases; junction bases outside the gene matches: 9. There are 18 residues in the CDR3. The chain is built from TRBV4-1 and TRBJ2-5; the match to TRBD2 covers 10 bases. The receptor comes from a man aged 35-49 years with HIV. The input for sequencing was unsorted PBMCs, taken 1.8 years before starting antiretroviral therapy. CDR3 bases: TGCGCCAGCAGCCAAGAAGGAGCGGGGGGGCCGTGGCAAGAGACCCAGTACTTC. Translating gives CASSQEGAGGPWQETQYF.